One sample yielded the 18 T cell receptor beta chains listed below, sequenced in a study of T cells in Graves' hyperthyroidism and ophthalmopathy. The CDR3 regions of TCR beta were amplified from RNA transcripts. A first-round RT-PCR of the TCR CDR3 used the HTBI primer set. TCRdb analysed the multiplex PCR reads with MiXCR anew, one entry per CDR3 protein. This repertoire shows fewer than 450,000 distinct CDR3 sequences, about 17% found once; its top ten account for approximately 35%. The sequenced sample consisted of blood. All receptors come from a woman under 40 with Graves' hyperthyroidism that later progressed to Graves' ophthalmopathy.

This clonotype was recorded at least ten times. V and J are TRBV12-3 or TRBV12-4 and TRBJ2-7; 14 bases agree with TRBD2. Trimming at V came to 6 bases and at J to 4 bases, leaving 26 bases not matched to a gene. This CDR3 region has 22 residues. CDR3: CASRRSGGTLGLAGGFKYEQYF. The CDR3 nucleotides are TGTGCCAGCAGGAGGTCTGGAGGGACATTAGGACTAGCGGGAGGTTTCAAGTACGAGCAGTACTTC.

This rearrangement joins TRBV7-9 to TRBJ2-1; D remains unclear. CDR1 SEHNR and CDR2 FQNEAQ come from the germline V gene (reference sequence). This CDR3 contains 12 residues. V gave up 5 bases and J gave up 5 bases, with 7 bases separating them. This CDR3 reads CASSRTNNEQFF. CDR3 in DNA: TGTGCCAGCAGCCGAACCAACAATGAGCAGTTCTTC.

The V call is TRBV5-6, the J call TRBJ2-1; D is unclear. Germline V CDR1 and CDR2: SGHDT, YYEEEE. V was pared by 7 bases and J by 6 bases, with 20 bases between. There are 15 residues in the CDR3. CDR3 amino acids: CASGLRAVLVNEQFF. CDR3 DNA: TGTGCCAGCGGCCTACGAGCAGTCTTAGTCAATGAGCAGTTCTTC.

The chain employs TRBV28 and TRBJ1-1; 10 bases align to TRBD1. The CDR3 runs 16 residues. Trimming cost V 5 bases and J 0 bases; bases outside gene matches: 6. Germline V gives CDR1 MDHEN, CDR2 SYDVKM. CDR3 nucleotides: TGTGCCAGCAGTGAAAGACAGGGGGCGATGAACACTGAAGCTTTCTTT. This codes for CASSERQGAMNTEAFF.

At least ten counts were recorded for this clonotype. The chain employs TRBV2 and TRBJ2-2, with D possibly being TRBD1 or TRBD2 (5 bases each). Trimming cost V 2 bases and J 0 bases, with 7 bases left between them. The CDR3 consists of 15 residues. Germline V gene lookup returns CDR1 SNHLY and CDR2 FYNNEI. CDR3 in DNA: TGTGCCAGCAGTGAATGGGGGACGAACACCGGGGAGCTGTTTTTT. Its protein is CASSEWGTNTGELFF.

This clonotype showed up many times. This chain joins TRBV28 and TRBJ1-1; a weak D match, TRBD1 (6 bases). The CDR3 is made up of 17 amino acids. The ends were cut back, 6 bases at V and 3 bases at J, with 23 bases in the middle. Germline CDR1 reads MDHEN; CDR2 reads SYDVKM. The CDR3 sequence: CASRSSSRGIKYTEAFF. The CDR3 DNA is TGTGCCAGCAGGTCAAGTTCCAGGGGAATTAAGTACACTGAAGCTTTCTTT.

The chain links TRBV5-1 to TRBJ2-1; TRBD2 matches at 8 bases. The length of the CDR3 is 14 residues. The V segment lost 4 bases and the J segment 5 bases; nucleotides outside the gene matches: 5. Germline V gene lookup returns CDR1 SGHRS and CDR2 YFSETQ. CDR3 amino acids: CASSPGTSNNEQFF. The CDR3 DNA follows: TGCGCCAGCAGCCCGGGGACTAGTAACAATGAGCAGTTCTTC.

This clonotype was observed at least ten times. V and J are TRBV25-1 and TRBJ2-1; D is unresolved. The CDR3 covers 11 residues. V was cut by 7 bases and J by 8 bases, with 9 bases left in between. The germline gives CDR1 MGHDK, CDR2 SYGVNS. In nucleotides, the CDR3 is TGTGCCAGCACCCTTGGCGATGAGCAGTTCTTC. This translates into CASTLGDEQFF.

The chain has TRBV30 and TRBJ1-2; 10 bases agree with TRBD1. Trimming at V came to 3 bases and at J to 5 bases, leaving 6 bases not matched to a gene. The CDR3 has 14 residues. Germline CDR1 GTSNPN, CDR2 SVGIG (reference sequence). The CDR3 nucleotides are TGTGCCTGGAGAGGACGGGGACAGGGGTATGGCTACACCTTC. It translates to CAWRGRGQGYGYTF.

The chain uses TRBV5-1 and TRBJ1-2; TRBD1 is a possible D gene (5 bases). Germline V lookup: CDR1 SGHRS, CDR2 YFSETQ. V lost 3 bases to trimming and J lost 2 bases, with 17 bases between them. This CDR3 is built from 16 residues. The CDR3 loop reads CASSWDPGRPNYGYTF. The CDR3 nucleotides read TGCGCCAGCAGCTGGGACCCGGGACGGCCGAACTATGGCTACACCTTC.

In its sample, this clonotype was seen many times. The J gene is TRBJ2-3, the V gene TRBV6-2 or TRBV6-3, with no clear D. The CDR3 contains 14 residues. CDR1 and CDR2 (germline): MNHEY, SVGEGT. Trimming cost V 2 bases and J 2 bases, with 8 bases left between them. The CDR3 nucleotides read TGTGCCAGCAGTTACGGGCAAGTCACAGATACGCAGTATTTT. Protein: CASSYGQVTDTQYF.

DNA of the CDR3: TGTGCCAGCAGCTCGGTGGGAAGGACAGGGGAAGAGACCCAGTACTTC. Protein product: CASSSVGRTGEETQYF. This chain uses TRBV7-2 with TRBJ2-5; 9 bases line up with TRBD1. The V segment lost 4 bases and the J segment 3 bases; nucleotides outside the gene matches: 9. CDR3 length: 16 residues. Germline CDR1 reads SGHTA; CDR2 reads FQGNSA.

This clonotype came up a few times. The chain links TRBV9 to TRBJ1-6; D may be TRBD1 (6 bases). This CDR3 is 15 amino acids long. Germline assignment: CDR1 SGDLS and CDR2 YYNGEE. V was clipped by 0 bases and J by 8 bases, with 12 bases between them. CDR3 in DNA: TGTGCCAGCAGCGTAGGTACAGGGTTAGATTCACCCCTCCACTTT. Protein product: CASSVGTGLDSPLHF.

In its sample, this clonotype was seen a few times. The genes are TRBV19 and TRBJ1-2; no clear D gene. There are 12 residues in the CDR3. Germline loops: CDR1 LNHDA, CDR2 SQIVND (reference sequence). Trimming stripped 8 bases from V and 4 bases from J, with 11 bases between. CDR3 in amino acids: CASQGQTYGYTF. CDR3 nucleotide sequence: TGTGCCAGTCAAGGGCAGACCTATGGCTACACCTTC.

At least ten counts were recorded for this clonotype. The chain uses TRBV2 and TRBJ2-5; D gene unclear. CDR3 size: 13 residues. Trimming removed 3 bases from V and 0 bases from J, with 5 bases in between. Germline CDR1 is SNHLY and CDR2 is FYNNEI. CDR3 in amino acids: CASSDTDQETQYF. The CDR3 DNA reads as TGTGCCAGCAGTGATACAGACCAAGAGACCCAGTACTTC.

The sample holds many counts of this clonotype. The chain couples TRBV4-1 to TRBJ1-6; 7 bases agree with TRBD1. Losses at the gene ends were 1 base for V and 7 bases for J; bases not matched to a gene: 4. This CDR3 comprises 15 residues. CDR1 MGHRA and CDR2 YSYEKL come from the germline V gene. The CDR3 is CASSQAGTANSPLHF. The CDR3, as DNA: TGCGCCAGCAGCCAAGCCGGGACAGCCAATTCACCCCTCCACTTT.

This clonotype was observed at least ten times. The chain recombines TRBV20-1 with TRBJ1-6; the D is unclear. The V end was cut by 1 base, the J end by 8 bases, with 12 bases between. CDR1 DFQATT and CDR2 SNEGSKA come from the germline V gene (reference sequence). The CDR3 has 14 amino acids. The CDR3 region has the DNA TGCAGTGCTAGAGCTCTTCTTGAACATTCACCCCTCCACTTT. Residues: CSARALLEHSPLHF.

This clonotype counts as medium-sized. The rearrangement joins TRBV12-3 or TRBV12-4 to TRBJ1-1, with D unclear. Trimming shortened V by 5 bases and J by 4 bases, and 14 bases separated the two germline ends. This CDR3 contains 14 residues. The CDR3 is CASSPQTALTEAFF. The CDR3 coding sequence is TGTGCCAGCAGTCCTCAAACAGCGCTCACTGAAGCTTTCTTT.